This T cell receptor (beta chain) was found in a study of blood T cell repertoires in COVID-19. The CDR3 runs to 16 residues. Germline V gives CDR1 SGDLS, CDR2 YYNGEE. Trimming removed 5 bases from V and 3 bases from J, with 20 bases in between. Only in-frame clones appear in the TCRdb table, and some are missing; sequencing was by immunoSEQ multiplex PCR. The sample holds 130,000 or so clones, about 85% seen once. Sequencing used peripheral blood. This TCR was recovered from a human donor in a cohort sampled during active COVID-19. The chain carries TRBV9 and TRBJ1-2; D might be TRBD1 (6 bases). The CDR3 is CASSVTPTGIHYGYTF. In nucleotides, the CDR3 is TGTGCCAGCAGTGTAACCCCTACAGGGATCCACTATGGCTACACCTTC.